This TCR beta chain was sequenced for a study of a mutant IDH1 vaccine in newly diagnosed glioma (dated by TCRdb to the early 2020s). At the level of the whole study: Eight vaccinations were administered to patients in weeks 1, 3, 5, 7, 11, 15, 19 and 23, corresponding to visits V03 through V10. Vaccination was initiated 4-6 weeks after radiotherapy alone, or concurrently with temozolomide cycles in the chemotherapy-containing groups. The roughly 30 treated patients were approximately 62% male and around 40% female, with a mean age of approximately 40 years. Before enrollment, patients had received standard therapy of radiotherapy alone, temozolomide alone, or radiochemotherapy with temozolomide; most received the combination. Peripheral blood samples were drawn at six visits, namely V03 (baseline), V05, V07, V10, V12 and V13. Longitudinal TCRB deep sequencing was performed for roughly 25 treated patients wherever samples were available for exploratory analyses. What the research found in general, with its limitations: Availability determined which PBMC samples were chosen for TCRB deep sequencing. According to the authors, sample limitations meant that analyses of patient blood samples could not be reproduced. No apparent relationship was observed between pseudoprogression and alterations in the top peripheral T cell clonotypes detected by TCRB sequencing. Immune responses induced by the vaccine were seen in 90% to 95% of patients across multiple MHC alleles.

Of note for this clone: The specificity of this receptor is unknown. One base away there is no much larger clone; base qualities are not given.

The CDR3 spans 13 residues, from the cysteine through the phenylalanine. CDR3 DNA only is kept here, 39 bases in frame from base 1. The germline V gene (reference sequence) supplies CDR1 MNHNY and CDR2 SVGAGI. A distance of 12 bases separates the germline ends of V and J, which lose 5 bases and 7 bases respectively. The time point tag for this specimen amounts to: week 5, during vaccination. Each vaccine dose was 300 ug of a 20-mer mutant IDH1 peptide in Montanide, given subcutaneously with topical imiquimod. All donors had newly diagnosed IDH1-mutant astrocytomas of WHO grade 3 or 4 that showed loss of nuclear ATRX. The samples were drawn from NOA16, a multicentre, single-arm, open-label phase I trial in Germany that tested a mutant IDH1 peptide vaccine in humans for the first time. The DNeasy Blood and Tissue Kit was used to extract genomic DNA from EDTA blood for TCRB sequencing. Library preparation was by the immunoSEQ multiplex PCR assay. The hsTCRB Kit was used according to the manufacturer's protocol to amplify rearranged TCR beta chain sequences. Sequencing of TCRB libraries was carried out on an Illumina MiSeq. Per the source publication's procedure: The kit vendor's proprietary platform handled demultiplexing, trimming and gene mapping. This immuneACCESS table, as held by TCRdb, lists in-frame sequences with V and J called but not all clones. Of the missing ones, under half trace to an unresolved V gene in checked studies; the others have no known cause. The V and J calls and clone size come from that table; D and trimming were worked out from the DNA. The sample yields some 38,000 clones; approximately 78% were counted once. The top ten clones comprise more than 5.5% of the sample.

The sequence links TRBV6-6 to TRBJ1-5, with TRBD1 as a weak D call on 6 bases. This TCR derives from a man aged 35 to 55 with glioma. The sequenced sample was PBMCs, obtained from a glioma patient whose treatment included an IDH1 peptide vaccine. The CDR3 amino acid sequence is: CASSDYRDQPQHF. The nucleotide sequence reads as follows: TGTGCCAGCAGTGACTACAGGGACCAGCCCCAGCATTTT.